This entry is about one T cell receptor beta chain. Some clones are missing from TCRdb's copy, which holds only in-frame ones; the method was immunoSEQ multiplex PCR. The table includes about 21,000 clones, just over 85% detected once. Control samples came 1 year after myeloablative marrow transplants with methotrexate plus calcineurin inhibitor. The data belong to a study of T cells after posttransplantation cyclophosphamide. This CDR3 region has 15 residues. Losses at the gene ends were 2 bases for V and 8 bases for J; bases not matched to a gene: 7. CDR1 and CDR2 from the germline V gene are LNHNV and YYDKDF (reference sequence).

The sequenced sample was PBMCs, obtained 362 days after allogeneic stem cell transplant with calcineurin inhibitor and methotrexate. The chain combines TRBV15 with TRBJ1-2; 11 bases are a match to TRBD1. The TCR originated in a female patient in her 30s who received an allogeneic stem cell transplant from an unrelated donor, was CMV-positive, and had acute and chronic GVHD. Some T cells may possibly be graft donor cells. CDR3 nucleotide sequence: TGTGCCACCAGCAGACCGGGACAGGGGGAGGGCGGCTACACCTTC. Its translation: CATSRPGQGEGGYTF.